The 19 T cell receptor beta chains in this list originate from one sample, sequenced in a study of T cell responses to AZD1222 COVID-19 vaccine. Only in-frame clones appear in the TCRdb table, and some are missing; sequencing was by immunoSEQ multiplex PCR. Here the sample spans 150,000 to 200,000 clones, 85% to 95% being singletons. This specimen consisted of peripheral blood, obtained on day 0 of AZD1222 vaccination. These TCRs come from an adult in good health.

The chain has TRBV6-5 and TRBJ2-4; D ambiguous. The CDR3 runs 12 residues. The ends were cut back, 4 bases at V and 11 bases at J, with 12 bases in the middle. The germline gives CDR1 MNHEY, CDR2 SVGAGI. In DNA, the CDR3 is TGTGCCAGCAGTTCCCCCGGAAGACTTCAGTACTTC. It specifies CASSSPGRLQYF.

The gene calls are TRBV3-1 (or the pseudogene TRBV3-2) and TRBJ1-5, with D possibly being TRBD1 (5 bases). The CDR3 runs to 15 residues. Trimming took 2 bases from V and 3 from J, leaving 11 bases between them. Germline CDR1 is LGHDT and CDR2 is YNNKEL (reference sequence). The CDR3 reads CASSQSDRFNQPQHF. For the CDR3, the DNA is TGTGCCAGCAGCCAAAGCGACAGATTCAATCAGCCCCAGCATTTT.

The chain links TRBV2 to TRBJ2-1; 13 positions match TRBD2. Germline CDR1 SNHLY, CDR2 FYNNEI. The CDR3 is 15 amino acids. V gave up 4 bases and J gave up 9 bases; unmatched junction bases: 6. CDR3 residues: CASSGLAGGWGEQFF. CDR3 nucleotides: TGTGCCAGCAGTGGACTAGCGGGAGGTTGGGGTGAGCAGTTCTTC.

This clone was recorded once. The chain joins TRBV29-1 to TRBJ2-7; D perhaps matches TRBD2 (6 bases). V lost 3 bases to trimming and J lost 10 bases, with 22 bases between them. Looked up from germline, CDR1 is SQVTM and CDR2 is ANQGSEA. CDR3 length equals 14 residues. The CDR3 sequence: CSVDSERNGGPQYF. CDR3 nucleotides: TGCAGCGTTGATAGTGAGCGGAACGGAGGGCCTCAGTACTTC.

The chain links TRBV6-1 to TRBJ1-2; no firm D call. The CDR3 is made up of 13 amino acids. V gave up 4 bases and J gave up 5 bases, with 11 bases separating them. The germline V gene encodes CDR1 MNHNS and CDR2 SASEGT. The CDR3 is CASSGWGSYGYTF. CDR3 nucleotide sequence: TGTGCCAGCAGTGGCTGGGGTTCTTATGGCTACACCTTC.

This clone is a singleton in its sample. DNA for the CDR3: TGTGCCAGCAGTCGCCGGGGCCTCAATGAGCAGTTCTTC. It codes for CASSRRGLNEQFF. V gene TRBV7-9 combines with J gene TRBJ2-1, with D perhaps matching TRBD1 or TRBD2 (5 bases each). CDR1 and CDR2 from the germline V gene are SEHNR and FQNEAQ (reference sequence). There are 13 residues in the CDR3. Trimming shortened V by 6 bases and J by 6 bases, and 12 bases separated the two germline ends. The whole variable domain, remainder taken from reference TRBV7-9 and TRBJ2-1, is DTGVSQNPRHKITKRGQNVTFRCDPISEHNRLYWYRQTLGQGPEFLTYFQNEAQLEKSRLLSDRFSAERPKGSFSTLEIQRTEQGDSAMYLCASSRRGLNEQFFGPGTRLTVL.

The chain has TRBV5-4 and TRBJ2-3; D gene uncertain. Per germline, CDR1 SGHNT and CDR2 YYREEE (reference sequence). The CDR3 is made up of 12 amino acids. Trimming pared 1 base from V and 4 bases from J, leaving 4 bases between. The CDR3 region has the DNA TGTGCCAGCAGCTTGATGCCAGATACGCAGTATTTT. Its translation is CASSLMPDTQYF.

The chain recombines TRBV25-1 with TRBJ1-1; D may be TRBD1 (5 bases). Germline assignment: CDR1 MGHDK and CDR2 SYGVNS. The CDR3 runs 12 residues. V dropped 8 bases and J dropped 4 bases, with 11 bases sitting between them. The CDR3 reads CASAGGGTEAFF. CDR3 DNA: TGTGCCAGCGCCGGCGGGGGCACTGAAGCTTTCTTT. Full variable domain (rest looked up from reference TRBV25-1 and TRBJ1-1): EADIYQTPRYLVIGTGKKITLECSQTMGHDKMYWYQQDPGMELHLIHYSYGVNSTEKGDLSSESTVSRIRTEHFPLTLESARPSHTSQYLCASAGGGTEAFFGQGTRLTVV.

The rearrangement uses TRBV28 and TRBJ1-2, with D possibly TRBD1 on 5 matching bases. CDR3 length: 14 residues. Trimming pared 3 bases from V and 3 bases from J, leaving 11 bases between. From germline, CDR1 is MDHEN and CDR2 SYDVKM. CDR3 amino acids: CASSLGRGDYGYTF. DNA of the CDR3: TGTGCCAGCAGTTTGGGTCGGGGGGACTATGGCTACACCTTC.

The V and J genes are TRBV6-5 and TRBJ2-1; D is undetermined. V was cut by 6 bases and J by 2 bases, with 14 bases left in between. Germline-derived CDR1 and CDR2 are MNHEY and SVGAGI. This CDR3 has 15 residues. DNA of the CDR3: TGTGCCAGCAGGGGGTGGGGTCGAACCTACAATGAGCAGTTCTTC. It is translated as CASRGWGRTYNEQFF.

The rearrangement joins TRBV4-2 to TRBJ1-2; D is possibly TRBD1 (5 bases). The germline CDR1 and CDR2 sequences are LGHNA and YNFKEQ. This CDR3 has 16 amino acids. V shed 0 bases and J shed 6 bases, with 17 bases lying between them. CDR3 in amino acids: CASSQDITGVGNGYTF. DNA for the CDR3: TGTGCCAGCAGCCAAGATATAACGGGGGTTGGTAATGGCTACACCTTC.

The chain recombines TRBV6-1 with TRBJ1-2; perhaps TRBD1 as D (5 bases). V was cut by 4 bases and J by 6 bases, with 21 bases left in between. Germline assignment: CDR1 MNHNS and CDR2 SASEGT. CDR3 length: 16 residues. The CDR3 nucleotides are TGTGCCAGCAGTGGACAGTCCTTCAGCTCCCTCCATGGCTACACCTTC. It yields the protein CASSGQSFSSLHGYTF.

The chain carries TRBV19 and TRBJ2-2, with 12 bases lining up with TRBD2. Germline CDR1 is LNHDA and CDR2 is SQIVND (reference sequence). The CDR3 is 16 amino acids. Unmatched junction bases numbered 9, after V lost 8 bases and J lost 5 bases. CDR3 region: CASVKGGLAGTGELFF. DNA for the CDR3: TGTGCCAGTGTAAAAGGCGGACTAGCGGGGACCGGGGAGCTGTTTTTT.

This sequence joins TRBV27 and TRBJ2-7; D is possibly TRBD1 (5 bases). The ends were cut back, 7 bases at V and 3 bases at J, with 7 bases in the middle. The CDR3 loop spans 11 amino acids. Germline V gene lookup returns CDR1 MNHEY and CDR2 SMNVEV (reference sequence). The CDR3 here is CASKTGYEQYF. The CDR3 coding sequence is TGTGCCAGCAAAACAGGCTACGAGCAGTACTTC.

The rearrangement joins TRBV5-5 to TRBJ2-3, with D hard to call. V was cut by 3 bases and J by 2 bases, with 13 bases left in between. Per germline, CDR1 SGHKS and CDR2 YYEKEE (reference sequence). This CDR3 is 15 amino acids long. CDR3 in amino acids: CASSSILVSTDTQYF. The CDR3 nucleotides are TGTGCCAGCAGCTCAATCTTAGTGTCCACAGATACGCAGTATTTT.

As for this clone: Other nucleotide sequences in the sample specify the same CDR3. The rearrangement joins TRBV19 to TRBJ1-1; no reliable D call. Deletions cut 3 bases from V and 0 bases from J, with 8 bases between. The length of the CDR3 is 14 residues. In germline, CDR1 is LNHDA, CDR2 SQIVND (reference sequence). CDR3 DNA: TGTGCCAGTAGTATCGGGCAGCTGAACACTGAAGCTTTCTTT. It translates to CASSIGQLNTEAFF.

This rearrangement joins TRBV5-1 to TRBJ2-5, with D perhaps TRBD1 or TRBD2 (5 bases each). CDR3 length: 13 residues. Germline-derived CDR1 and CDR2 are SGHRS and YFSETQ. V was pared by 3 bases and J by 4 bases, with 10 bases between. The CDR3 spells CASSWGSAETQYF. CDR3 nucleotides: TGCGCCAGCAGCTGGGGGTCGGCAGAGACCCAGTACTTC.

The genes are TRBV2 and TRBJ2-1; 7 bases are a match to TRBD1. Losses at the gene ends were 2 bases for V and 6 bases for J; bases not matched to a gene: 1. In germline, CDR1 is SNHLY, CDR2 FYNNEI. There are 13 residues in the CDR3. The chain's CDR3 is CASSENRGNEQFF. CDR3 in DNA: TGTGCCAGCAGTGAAAACAGGGGCAATGAGCAGTTCTTC.

The chain couples TRBV7-2 to TRBJ1-2; no clear D. Trimming removed 2 bases at V and 8 bases at J, with 6 bases between. The CDR3 has 11 residues. CDR1 SGHTA and CDR2 FQGNSA come from the germline V gene. CDR3 sequence reads: CASSLIRGYTF. The CDR3 DNA reads as TGTGCCAGCAGCTTAATCAGGGGCTACACCTTC.